This T cell receptor (beta chain) was identified during a study of cytomegalovirus exposure and HLA in healthy donors. About the research overall: T cells numbering about 179 million yielded 100 million to 120 million unique TCR beta sequences in an earlier analysis. Study-wide results and caveats: A later analysis linked a missense variant in DCLRE1C to the trimming of TCR beta V and J genes. Most TCRs appeared rarely, but some public TCRs recurred in many donors.

Primers: 60 Vbeta forward and 13 Jbeta reverse. Assay: immunoSEQ multiplex PCR; the TCRdb copy retains only in-frame clones and omits some. The profile covers 100,000 to 150,000 clones, with over 75% appearing a single time and 4% taken by the ten largest. V was trimmed by 5 bases and J by 2 bases, leaving 13 bases between them. The CDR3 extends over 15 amino acids. Per the germline V gene, CDR1 is PRHDT and CDR2 is FYEKMQ (reference sequence). A remark on this clone: Its antigen remains unidentified.

The receptor was isolated from a man in his late teens or twenties in good health and CMV-seropositive. The chain carries TRBV13 and TRBJ2-1; TRBD1 is a possible D gene (6 bases). Sample: PBMCs. In DNA form, the CDR3 reads TGTGCCAGCAGCAACAGGGTATTGGCCTACAATGAGCAGTTCTTC. It yields the protein CASSNRVLAYNEQFF.